This entry lists 9 T cell receptor beta chains sequenced from one sample in a study of T-cell reconstitution after alpha-beta-depleted transplantation in children (TCRdb year 2016). The library was obtained by PCR. Sequencing was carried out with an Illumina HiSeq 2500. TCR library preparation used molecular barcoding, with unique molecular identifiers applied to normalize quantification of the TCRbeta repertoire. TCRdb reran the public reads through fastp at Q25 and MiXCR, keeping productive beta chains. CDR3 protein sequences are deduplicated, and each keeps its most common genes and DNA. The sample profile shows around 92,000 distinct CDR3 sequences; 12% of them were found once. The top ten clonotypes cover roughly 13% of the sample. The sample was PBMCs from the stem cell graft donor, taken from the stem cell graft. Receptors originate from a human donor who donated a stem cell graft to a child with inherited bone marrow failure.

This clonotype was counted at least ten times. The rearrangement links TRBV12-3 or TRBV12-4 to TRBJ1-2, with 9 bases that match TRBD1. This CDR3 has 15 amino acids. V gave up 3 bases and J gave up 5 bases; unmatched junction bases: 7. DNA of the CDR3: TGTGCCAGCAGTTTCGGGGACAGGGATGGATATGGCTACACCTTC. This sequence encodes CASSFGDRDGYGYTF.

The rearrangement uses TRBV4-2 and TRBJ2-7, with D tentatively TRBD2 (5 bases). V was trimmed by 10 bases and J by 0 bases, leaving 13 bases between them. Germline CDR1 reads LGHNA; CDR2 reads YNFKEQ. The CDR3 extends over 13 amino acids. The CDR3 reads CAMSPAGSYEQYF. The CDR3 bases are TGTGCCATGAGCCCCGCGGGCTCCTACGAGCAGTACTTC.

This chain uses TRBV7-2 with TRBJ2-3, with unresolved D. Germline CDR1 and CDR2: SGHTA and FQGNSA. The length of the CDR3 is 12 residues. The V gene lost 5 bases and the J gene lost 2 bases, with 5 bases spanning the gap. In DNA, the CDR3 is TGTGCCAGCAGCCTATACACAGATACGCAGTATTTT. It yields the protein CASSLYTDTQYF.

This clonotype was seen a handful of times. The chain uses TRBV6-6 and TRBJ1-2; 10 positions agree with TRBD1. The CDR3 length is 15 residues. Germline CDR1 MNHNY, CDR2 SVGAGI (reference sequence). The V gene end was trimmed by 4 bases and the J gene end by 2 bases; junction bases not matched to a gene: 4. This chain's CDR3 is CASSFTGQGNYGYTF. CDR3 bases: TGTGCCAGCAGTTTTACGGGACAGGGGAACTATGGCTACACCTTC.

This clonotype has ten or more counts. The V gene is TRBV7-6, the J gene TRBJ1-4; 10 nucleotides agree with TRBD1. V lost 5 bases to trimming and J lost 7 bases; unmatched junction nucleotides: 7. The V gene's germline CDR1 is SGHVS and CDR2 FNYEAQ. This CDR3 region has 15 residues. The CDR3 is CASSIRTGGTEKLFF. CDR3 in DNA: TGTGCCAGCAGCATCCGGACAGGGGGGACTGAAAAACTGTTTTTT.

In this sample, this clonotype turned up many times. This chain connects TRBV27 to TRBJ1-5; no clear D. Germline V gives CDR1 MNHEY, CDR2 SMNVEV (reference sequence). The V end lost 2 bases, the J end lost 1 base, and 6 bases lay between the germline ends. This CDR3 region has 14 residues. The CDR3 nucleotides read TGTGCCAGCAGTTTACGAGGGAGCAATCAGCCCCAGCATTTT. This encodes CASSLRGSNQPQHF.

This clonotype has a count of ten or more. V is TRBV4-3 and J is TRBJ1-1; possibly TRBD1 for D (5 bases). This CDR3 is 17 amino acids long. Deletions cut 1 base from V and 1 base from J, with 16 bases between. The germline CDR1 and CDR2 sequences are LGHNA and YSLEER. This chain's CDR3 is CASSQGERGVANTEAFF. The CDR3 DNA is TGCGCCAGCAGCCAAGGGGAGAGGGGAGTGGCGAACACTGAAGCTTTCTTT.

This clonotype was observed at least ten times. The rearrangement joins TRBV29-1 to TRBJ1-1; 10 positions agree with TRBD1. The V and J ends lost 4 bases and 10 bases, in that order; junction bases with no gene match: 6. CDR3 size: 12 residues. The V gene's germline CDR1 is SQVTM and CDR2 ANQGSEA. In DNA form, the CDR3 reads TGCAGCGTTGGCAGGACAGGGGGACGAGCTTTCTTT. Protein: CSVGRTGGRAFF.

The rearrangement uses TRBV2 and TRBJ1-5, with 7 bases identical to TRBD1. Unmatched junction bases numbered 1, after V lost 3 bases and J lost 5 bases. CDR3 length equals 13 residues. CDR1 is SNHLY, CDR2 FYNNEI, per germline. The CDR3 region is CASSETGHQPQHF. The DNA of the CDR3 is TGTGCCAGCAGTGAGACAGGGCATCAGCCCCAGCATTTT.